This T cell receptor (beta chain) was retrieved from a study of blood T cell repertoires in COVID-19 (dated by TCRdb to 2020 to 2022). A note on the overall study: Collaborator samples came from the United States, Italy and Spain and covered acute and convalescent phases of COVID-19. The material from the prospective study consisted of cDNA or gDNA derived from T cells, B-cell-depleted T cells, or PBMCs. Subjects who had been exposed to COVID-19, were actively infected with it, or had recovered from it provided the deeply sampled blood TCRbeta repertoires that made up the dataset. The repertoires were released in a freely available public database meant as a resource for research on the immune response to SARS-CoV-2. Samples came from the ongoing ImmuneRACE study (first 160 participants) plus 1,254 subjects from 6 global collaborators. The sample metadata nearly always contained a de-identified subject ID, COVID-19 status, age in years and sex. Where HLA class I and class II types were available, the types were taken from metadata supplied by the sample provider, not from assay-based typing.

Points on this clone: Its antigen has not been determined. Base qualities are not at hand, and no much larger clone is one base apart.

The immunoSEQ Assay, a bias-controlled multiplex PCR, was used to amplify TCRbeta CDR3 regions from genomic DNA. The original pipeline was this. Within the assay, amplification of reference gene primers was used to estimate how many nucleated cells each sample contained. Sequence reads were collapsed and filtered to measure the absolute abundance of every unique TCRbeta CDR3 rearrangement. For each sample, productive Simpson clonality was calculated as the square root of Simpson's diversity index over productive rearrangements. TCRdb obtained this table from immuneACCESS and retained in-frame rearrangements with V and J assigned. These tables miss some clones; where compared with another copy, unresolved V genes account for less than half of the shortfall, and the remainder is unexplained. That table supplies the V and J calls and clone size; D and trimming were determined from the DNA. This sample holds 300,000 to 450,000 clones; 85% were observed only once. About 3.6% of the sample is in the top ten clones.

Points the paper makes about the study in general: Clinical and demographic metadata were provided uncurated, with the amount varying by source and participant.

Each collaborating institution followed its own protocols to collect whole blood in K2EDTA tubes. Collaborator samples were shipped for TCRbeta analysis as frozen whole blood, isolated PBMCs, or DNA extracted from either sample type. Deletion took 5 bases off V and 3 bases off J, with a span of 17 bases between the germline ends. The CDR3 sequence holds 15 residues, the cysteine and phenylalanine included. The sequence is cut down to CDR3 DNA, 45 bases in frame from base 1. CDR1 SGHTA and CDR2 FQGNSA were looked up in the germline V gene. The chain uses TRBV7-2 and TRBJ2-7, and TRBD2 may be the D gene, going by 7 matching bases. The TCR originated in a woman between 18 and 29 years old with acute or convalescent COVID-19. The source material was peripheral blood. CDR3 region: CASSPDGGLDYEQYF. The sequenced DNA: TGTGCCAGCAGCCCGGACGGGGGGCTAGACTACGAGCAGTACTTC.